This TCR beta chain was captured by sequencing in a study of beta chain features in type 1 diabetes. Study at large: Examination spanned around 110 million sorted cells from all samples.

Expressed TCRB transcripts were sequenced, since all the RNA that had been isolated was reverse transcribed. The method was immunoSEQ multiplex PCR; TCRdb's version includes in-frame clones alone and lacks a portion of them. The sample yields more than 300,000 clones, around 13% seen once. The single heparinised draw taken from each donor contained roughly 100 mL of blood on average. A sort by CD45RO/CCR7/CD25/CD127/CD95/CD27 yielded CD4+ naive, central memory, regulatory and stem cell-like memory cells. V gave up 5 bases and J gave up 4 bases; unmatched junction bases: 4. The length of the CDR3 is 14 residues. Germline assignment: CDR1 SEHNR and CDR2 FQNEAQ (reference sequence). Study-wide findings and caveats: Insertions were fewer and deletions more numerous at VDJ junctions in type 1 diabetes patients.

For this clone: Its antigen is currently unknown.

The specimen sequenced was naive CD4+ T cells from blood. The chain joins TRBV7-9 to TRBJ2-7; TRBD1 matches at 11 bases. This receptor was taken from a man in his late teens or twenties in good health. DNA of the CDR3: TGTGCCAGCAGCGACCGGGACAGGGGGTACGAGCAGTACTTC. Its translation: CASSDRDRGYEQYF. The entire variable domain, with the rest obtained from reference TRBV7-9 and TRBJ2-7, is as follows: DTGVSQNPRHKITKRGQNVTFRCDPISEHNRLYWYRQTLGQGPEFLTYFQNEAQLEKSRLLSDRFSAERPKGSFSTLEIQRTEQGDSAMYLCASSDRDRGYEQYFGPGTRLTVT.